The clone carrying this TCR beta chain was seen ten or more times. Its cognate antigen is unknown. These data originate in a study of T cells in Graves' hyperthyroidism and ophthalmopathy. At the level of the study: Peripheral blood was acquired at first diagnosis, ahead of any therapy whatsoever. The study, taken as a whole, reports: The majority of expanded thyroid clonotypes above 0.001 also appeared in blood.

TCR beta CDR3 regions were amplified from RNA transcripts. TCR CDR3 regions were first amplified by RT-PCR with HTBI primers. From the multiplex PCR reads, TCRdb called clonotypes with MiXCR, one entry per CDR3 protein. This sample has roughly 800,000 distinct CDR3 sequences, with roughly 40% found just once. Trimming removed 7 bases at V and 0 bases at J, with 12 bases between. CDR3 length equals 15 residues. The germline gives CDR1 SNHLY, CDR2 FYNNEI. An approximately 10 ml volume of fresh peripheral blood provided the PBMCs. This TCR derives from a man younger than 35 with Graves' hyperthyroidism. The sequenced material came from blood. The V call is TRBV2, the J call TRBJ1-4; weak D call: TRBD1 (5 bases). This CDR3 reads CASIRQSATNEKLFF. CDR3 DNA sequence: TGTGCCAGCATCCGACAGTCTGCAACTAATGAAAAACTGTTTTTT.